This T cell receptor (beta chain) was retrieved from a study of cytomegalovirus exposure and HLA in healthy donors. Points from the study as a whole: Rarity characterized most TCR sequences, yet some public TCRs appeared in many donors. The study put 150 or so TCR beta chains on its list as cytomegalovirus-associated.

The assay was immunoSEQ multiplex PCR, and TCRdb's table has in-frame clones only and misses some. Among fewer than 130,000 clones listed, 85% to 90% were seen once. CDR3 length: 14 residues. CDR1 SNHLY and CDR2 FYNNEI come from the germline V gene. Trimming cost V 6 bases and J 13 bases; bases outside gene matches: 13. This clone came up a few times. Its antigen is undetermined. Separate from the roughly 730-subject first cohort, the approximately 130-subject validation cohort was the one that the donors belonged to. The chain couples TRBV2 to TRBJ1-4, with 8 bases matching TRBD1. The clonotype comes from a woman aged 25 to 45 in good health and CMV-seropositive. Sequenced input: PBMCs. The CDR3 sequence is CASSPTRQGSGLFF. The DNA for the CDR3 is TGTGCCAGCAGCCCCACCCGACAGGGGAGTGGACTGTTTTTT.